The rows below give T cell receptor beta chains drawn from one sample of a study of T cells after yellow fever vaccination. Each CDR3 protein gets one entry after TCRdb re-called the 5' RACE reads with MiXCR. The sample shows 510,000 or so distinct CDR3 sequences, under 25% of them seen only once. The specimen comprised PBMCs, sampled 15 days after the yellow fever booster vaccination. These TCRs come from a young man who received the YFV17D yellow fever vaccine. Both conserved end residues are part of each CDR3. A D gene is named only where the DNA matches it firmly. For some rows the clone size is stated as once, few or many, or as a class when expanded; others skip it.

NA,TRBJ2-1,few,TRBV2,TGTGCCAGCACCCCTAAGCAGTTCTTC,CASTPKQFF
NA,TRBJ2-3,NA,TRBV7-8,TGTGCCAGCAGCCATCAGCTGGTTGGTAGGACAGATACGCAGTATTTT,CASSHQLVGRTDTQYF
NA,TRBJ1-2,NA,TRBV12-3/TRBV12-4,TGTGCCAGCAATGGGGAGGGCCAGGGTTCGCGCTATGGCTACACCTTC,CASNGEGQGSRYGYTF
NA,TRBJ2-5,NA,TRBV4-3,TGCGCCAGCAGCCCATACGGATCAACAGGGATCGAGACCCAGTACTTC,CASSPYGSTGIETQYF
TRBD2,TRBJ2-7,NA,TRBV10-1,TGCGCCAGCAGTGAGCAAGCGGGGACCGAGCAGTACTTC,CASSEQAGTEQYF
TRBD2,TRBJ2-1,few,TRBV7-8,TGTGCCAGCAGCTTGTTAGCGGGTAACTACAATGAGCAGTTCTTC,CASSLLAGNYNEQFF
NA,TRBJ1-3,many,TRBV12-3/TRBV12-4,TGTGCCAGCAGTTTAGGTGGGGCTGGAAACACCATATATTTT,CASSLGGAGNTIYF
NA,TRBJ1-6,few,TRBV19,TGTGCCAGTACTTATGAGCGTTATTCACCCCTCCACTTT,CASTYERYSPLHF
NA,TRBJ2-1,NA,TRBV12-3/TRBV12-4,TGTGCCAGCAGTTTAGCGGACCCGCCCCGCAATGAGCAGTTCTTC,CASSLADPPRNEQFF
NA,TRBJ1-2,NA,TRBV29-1,TGCAGCGTCGGGGAACTGTGGGGGTATGGCTACACCTTC,CSVGELWGYGYTF
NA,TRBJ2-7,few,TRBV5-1,TGCGCCAGCAGCGAGACTAGCTCCTACGAGCAGTACTTC,CASSETSSYEQYF
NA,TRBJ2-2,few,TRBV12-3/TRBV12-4,TGTGCCACCCCCCCAGTCACCGGGGAGCTGTTTTTT,CATPPVTGELFF
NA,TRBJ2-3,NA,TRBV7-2,TGTGCCAGCAGCTTAGACATTCGAAGCACAGATACGCAGTATTTT,CASSLDIRSTDTQYF
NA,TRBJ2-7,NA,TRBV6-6,TGTGCCAGCAGTAAGGCGGGACACTACGAGCAGTACTTC,CASSKAGHYEQYF
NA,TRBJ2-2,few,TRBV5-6,TGTGCCAGCAGCCTCTTCCGGGGCACCGGGGAGCTGTTTTTT,CASSLFRGTGELFF
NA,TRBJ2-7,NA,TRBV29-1,TGCAGCGCCACCAGGGGTACCTACGAGCAGTACTTC,CSATRGTYEQYF
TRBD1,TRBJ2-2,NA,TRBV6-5,TGTGCCACCCGACAGGGCTCCGGGGAGCTGTTTTTT,CATRQGSGELFF
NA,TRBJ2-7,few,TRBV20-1,TGCAGTGCTGCCGGGGCTTTATACGAGCAGTACTTC,CSAAGALYEQYF
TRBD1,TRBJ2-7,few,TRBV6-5,TGTGCCAGCAGCTCGCCAGGGGGAGTGCAGTACTTC,CASSSPGGVQYF
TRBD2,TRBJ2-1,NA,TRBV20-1,TGCAGTGCTAATATTCCCGGGACTAGCGGCTACAATGAGCAGTTCTTC,CSANIPGTSGYNEQFF
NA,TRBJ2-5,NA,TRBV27,TGTGCCAGCAGTAGAGGGGCGAGGACAGAGACCCAGTACTTC,CASSRGARTETQYF
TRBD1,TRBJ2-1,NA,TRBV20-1,TGCAGTGCTTGGTCCGGGACAGCCAACAATGAGCAGTTCTTC,CSAWSGTANNEQFF
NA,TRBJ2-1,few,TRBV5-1,TGCGCCAGCAGCTTCACCGGAGGACCGGGGGATGAGCAGTTCTTC,CASSFTGGPGDEQFF
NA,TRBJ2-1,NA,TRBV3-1,TGTGCCAGCAGCCCCCAAGGGCCGAATGAGCAGTTCTTC,CASSPQGPNEQFF
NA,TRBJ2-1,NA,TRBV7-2,TGTGCCAGCAGTCATGCCCAGGCCCCCTACAATGAGCAGTTCTTC,CASSHAQAPYNEQFF
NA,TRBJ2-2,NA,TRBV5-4,TGTGCCAGCAGCTTCCCAGATGCCGGGGAGCTGTTTTTT,CASSFPDAGELFF
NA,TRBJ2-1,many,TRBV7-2,TGTGCCAGCAGGGGGACGGCCCTCTACAATGAGCAGTTCTTC,CASRGTALYNEQFF